The clone carrying this T cell receptor beta chain was counted ten times or more. Its antigen is unidentified. This record belongs to a study of spatial heterogeneity in lung cancer. TCRdb reprocessed the 5' RACE reads via MiXCR and lists one record per CDR3 protein. Of around 1,700 distinct CDR3 sequences in the sample, about 4.2% are singletons; the top ten hold 25% to 30%. Study-wide findings and caveats: Intratumoral expanded alpha and beta TCR counts were found to track tumor mutation counts.

Germline V gene data show CDR1 as ENHRY and CDR2 as SYGVKD. With 6 bases clipped from V and 5 bases from J, the junction kept 4 bases outside the gene matches. The CDR3 sequence is 15 residues long. Time point defined: sample taken at primary tumor resection. This TCR derives from a male donor with early-stage non-small cell lung cancer. The source material was lung tumor tissue, sampled at surgery. V usage is TRBV10-3 and J usage is TRBJ2-3; 14 positions agree with TRBD2. The CDR3 DNA reads TGTGCCATCAGGGGACTAGCGGGAGTAGGAGATACGCAGTATTTT. Translating gives CAIRGLAGVGDTQYF.